This T cell receptor beta chain derives from a study of blood T cell repertoires in COVID-19. Study background: Spain, Italy and the United States supplied samples that represented acute and convalescent COVID-19.

The CDR3 sequence is 17 residues long. V gave up 7 bases and J gave up 3 bases, with 25 bases separating them. Germline CDR1 and CDR2: MGHRA and YSYEKL. Authors' data handling: Scientists estimated how many nucleated cells there were by amplifying reference gene primers. TCRdb's table, derived via immunoSEQ multiplex PCR, lists solely in-frame clones and lacks some. Clone size and V and J calls were adopted from that table, with D and trimming inferred from the DNA. Of around 53,000 clones listed, 85% to 90% are singletons. J is TRBJ2-7 and V is TRBV4-1, with a tentative D call TRBD1 (6 bases). This sequence was found in a man between 50 and 59 years old with acute or convalescent COVID-19. Sequencing input: peripheral blood. CDR3: CASTTSTGNGEGYEQYF. In nucleotides, the CDR3 is TGCGCCAGCACTACTTCTACAGGGAATGGAGAGGGCTACGAGCAGTACTTC.